Each of the 15 T cell receptor beta chains below was sequenced from the same sample in a study of response to subunit inactivated influenza vaccine. TCRdb recomputed calls from the RT-PCR reads with MiXCR, one row per CDR3 protein. The repertoire holds about 570,000 distinct CDR3 sequences, with over 9% as singletons. The data also belong to a second study, concerning T cells expressing NK-cell markers. From that study: The authors generated TCR beta cDNA through 5'RACE template switching with UMIs.

The source was PBMCs from blood, collected on the day of vaccination. Every receptor here comes from a man aged 45-65 years who received an inactivated influenza vaccine.

In its sample, this clonotype was seen a few times. This chain links TRBV5-1 with TRBJ1-1, with 8 bases that match TRBD1. The CDR3 length is 13 residues. The germline V gene encodes CDR1 SGHRS and CDR2 YFSETQ. V was clipped by 2 bases and J by 8 bases; unmatched bases: 5. CDR3 in amino acids: CASSLDWTGEAFF. DNA of the CDR3: TGCGCCAGCAGCTTAGACTGGACAGGGGAAGCTTTCTTT.

In this sample, this clonotype turned up many times. V gene TRBV20-1 combines with J gene TRBJ2-2; 8 bases are shared with TRBD2. Germline CDR1 DFQATT, CDR2 SNEGSKA (reference sequence). This CDR3 is 15 amino acids long. With V trimmed by 1 base and J by 2 bases, 3 bases remained unmatched. CDR3 amino acids: CSARGTSRNTGELFF. CDR3 coding DNA: TGCAGTGCTAGAGGGACTAGCAGAAACACCGGGGAGCTGTTTTTT.

This clonotype showed up just a few times. The V call is TRBV11-2, the J call TRBJ2-7, with 7 positions matching TRBD1. The CDR3 runs 15 residues. The germline gives CDR1 SGHAT, CDR2 FQNNGV. V lost 2 bases and J lost 2; bases outside the gene matches: 6. In DNA, the CDR3 is TGTGCCAGCAGCTTACTCCGGGACAGAGCCTACGAGCAGTACTTC. Translating gives CASSLLRDRAYEQYF.

The chain uses TRBV27 and TRBJ2-1, with TRBD2 matching 14 bases. Germline loops: CDR1 MNHEY, CDR2 SMNVEV (reference sequence). CDR3 length: 15 residues. Trimming took 9 bases from V and 8 from J; bases not matched to a gene: 9. DNA for the CDR3: TGTGCCAGTCCGGGACTAGCGGGAGCAGCATATGAGCAGTTCTTC. It encodes CASPGLAGAAYEQFF.

This clonotype turned up a few times. The chain is built from TRBV20-1 and TRBJ2-7; TRBD1 might be the D (6 bases). The CDR3 consists of 13 residues. V shed 3 bases and J shed 6 bases, with 15 bases lying between them. CDR1 and CDR2 from the germline V gene are DFQATT and SNEGSKA (reference sequence). Written as DNA, the CDR3 is TGCAGTGCTAGGGACAGCTCTCTTGCCGAGCAGTACTTC. Its protein product is CSARDSSLAEQYF.

This clonotype has a handful of counts. The chain recombines TRBV25-1 with TRBJ2-2; TRBD1 is a possible D gene (6 bases). Germline CDR1 and CDR2: MGHDK and SYGVNS. This CDR3 region has 15 residues. V lost 3 bases to trimming and J lost 4 bases, with 12 bases between them. CDR3: CASSEGAATTGELFF. The CDR3 nucleotides are TGTGCCAGCAGTGAGGGGGCGGCTACCACCGGGGAGCTGTTTTTT.

This clonotype was seen only once. CDR3 in DNA: TGTGCCAGCAGCCGAAGTGGACAGCGCACAGATACGCAGTATTTT. Its translation: CASSRSGQRTDTQYF. The chain employs TRBV6-1 and TRBJ2-3, with TRBD1 as a possible D gene (6 bases). With 6 bases removed from V and 1 base from J, the gap between germline ends came to 14 bases. Germline V gene lookup returns CDR1 MNHNS and CDR2 SASEGT. The CDR3 is 15 amino acids.

This clonotype was seen at least ten times. V is TRBV5-1 and J is TRBJ1-1; D is perhaps TRBD1 (6 bases). Germline CDR1 and CDR2: SGHRS and YFSETQ. V was clipped by 2 bases and J by 5 bases, with 10 bases between them. This CDR3 contains 13 residues. Written as DNA, the CDR3 is TGCGCCAGCAGCTTACAGGGTTTTACTGAAGCTTTCTTT. Amino acid sequence: CASSLQGFTEAFF.

A few counts support this clonotype. The chain recombines TRBV2 with TRBJ2-5; the D is unclear. CDR1 and CDR2 from the germline V gene are SNHLY and FYNNEI. With 3 bases removed from V and 1 base from J, the gap between germline ends came to 12 bases. The CDR3 has 15 amino acids. As DNA, the CDR3 is TGTGCCAGCAGTGATGGTAAAGACGTCCAAGAGACCCAGTACTTC. The encoded protein is CASSDGKDVQETQYF.

This clonotype was seen a handful of times. The CDR3 DNA sequence: TGTGCCAGCAGCCAACAACCCCAGAGCACAGATACGCAGTATTTT. Translated: CASSQQPQSTDTQYF. The chain is built from TRBV4-2 and TRBJ2-3; no definite D call. The length of the CDR3 is 15 residues. In germline, CDR1 is LGHNA, CDR2 YNFKEQ. With 2 bases removed from V and 0 bases from J, the gap between germline ends came to 9 bases.

The gene calls are TRBV5-1 and TRBJ2-6; D is ambiguous. Trimming shortened V by 4 bases and J by 2 bases, and 10 bases separated the two germline ends. This CDR3 contains 15 residues. Germline V gives CDR1 SGHRS, CDR2 YFSETQ. The CDR3 region has the DNA TGCGCCAGCAGCAGCTCTAACCCTGGGGCCAACGTCCTGACTTTC. It translates to CASSSSNPGANVLTF.

The V and J genes are TRBV28 and TRBJ2-1; the match to TRBD2 covers 7 bases. This CDR3 spans 15 amino acids. V lost 6 bases and J lost 0; bases outside the gene matches: 5. The V gene's germline CDR1 is MDHEN and CDR2 SYDVKM. In DNA form, the CDR3 reads TGTGCCAGCAGCGGGAGGCCGAGCTCCTACAATGAGCAGTTCTTC. Residues: CASSGRPSSYNEQFF.

This clonotype was seen ten or more times. The rearrangement links TRBV12-3 or TRBV12-4 to TRBJ1-2, with D unclear. V was shortened by 5 bases and J by 2 bases, with 9 bases between the two germline ends. The CDR3 runs 13 residues. The CDR3: CASSPDGNYGYTF. CDR3 coding DNA: TGTGCCAGCAGTCCGGACGGAAACTATGGCTACACCTTC.

This clonotype was seen a handful of times. V usage is TRBV5-5 and J usage is TRBJ2-7; TRBD1 matches 7 bases. The CDR3 has 13 residues. V lost 4 bases, J lost 6 bases, and 7 bases stayed unmatched. CDR1 SGHKS and CDR2 YYEKEE come from the germline V gene (reference sequence). CDR3 amino acids: CASSLRQGTEQYF. For the CDR3, the DNA is TGTGCCAGCAGCCTCCGACAGGGAACCGAGCAGTACTTC.

This clonotype was seen repeatedly, ten times or more. V and J are TRBV27 and TRBJ1-2; TRBD1 might be the D (6 bases). Trimming took 5 bases from V and 6 from J, leaving 13 bases between them. The germline gives CDR1 MNHEY, CDR2 SMNVEV (reference sequence). The CDR3 length is 13 residues. As DNA, the CDR3 is TGTGCCAGCAGTCCCCACAGGGTGAATGGCTACACCTTC. Translating gives CASSPHRVNGYTF.